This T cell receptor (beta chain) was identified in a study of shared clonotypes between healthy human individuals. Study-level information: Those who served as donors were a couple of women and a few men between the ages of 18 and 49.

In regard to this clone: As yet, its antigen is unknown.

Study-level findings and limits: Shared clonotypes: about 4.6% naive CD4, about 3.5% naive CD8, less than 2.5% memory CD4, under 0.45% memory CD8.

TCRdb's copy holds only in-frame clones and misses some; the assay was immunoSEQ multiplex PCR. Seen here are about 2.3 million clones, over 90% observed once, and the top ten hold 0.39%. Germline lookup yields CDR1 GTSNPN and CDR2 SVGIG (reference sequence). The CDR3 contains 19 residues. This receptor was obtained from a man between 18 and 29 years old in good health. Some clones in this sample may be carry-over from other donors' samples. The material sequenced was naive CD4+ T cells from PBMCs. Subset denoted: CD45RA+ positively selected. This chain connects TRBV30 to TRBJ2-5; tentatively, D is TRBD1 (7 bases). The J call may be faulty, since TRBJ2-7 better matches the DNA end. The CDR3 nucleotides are TGTGCCTGGAGGAAAGAGCAGGGGGGTGAGGTCTGGTGGGCCTACGAGCAGTACTTC. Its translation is CAWRKEQGGEVWWAYEQYF.